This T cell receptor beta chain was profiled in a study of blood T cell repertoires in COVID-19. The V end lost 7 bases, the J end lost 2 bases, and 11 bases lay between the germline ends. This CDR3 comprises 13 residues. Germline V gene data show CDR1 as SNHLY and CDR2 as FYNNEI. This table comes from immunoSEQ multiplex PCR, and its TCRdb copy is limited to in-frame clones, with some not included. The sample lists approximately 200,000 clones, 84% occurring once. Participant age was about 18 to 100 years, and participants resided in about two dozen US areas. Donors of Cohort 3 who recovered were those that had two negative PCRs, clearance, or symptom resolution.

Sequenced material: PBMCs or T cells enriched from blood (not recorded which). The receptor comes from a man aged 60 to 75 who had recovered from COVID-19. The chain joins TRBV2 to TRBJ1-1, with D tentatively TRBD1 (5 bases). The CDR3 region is CASKRGQNTEAFF. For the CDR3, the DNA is TGTGCCAGCAAAAGAGGACAAAACACTGAAGCTTTCTTT.